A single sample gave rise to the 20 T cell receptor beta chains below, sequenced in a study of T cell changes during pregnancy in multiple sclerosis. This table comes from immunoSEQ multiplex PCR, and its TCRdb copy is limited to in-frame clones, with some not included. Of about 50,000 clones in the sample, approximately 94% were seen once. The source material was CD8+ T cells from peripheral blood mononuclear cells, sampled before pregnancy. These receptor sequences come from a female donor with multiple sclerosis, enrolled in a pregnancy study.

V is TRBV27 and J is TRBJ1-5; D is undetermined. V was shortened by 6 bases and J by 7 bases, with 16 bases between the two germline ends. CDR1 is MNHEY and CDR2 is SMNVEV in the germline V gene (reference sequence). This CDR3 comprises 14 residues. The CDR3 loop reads CASRVIGGGQPQHF. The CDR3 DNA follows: TGTGCCAGCAGAGTTATCGGTGGAGGGCAGCCCCAGCATTTT.

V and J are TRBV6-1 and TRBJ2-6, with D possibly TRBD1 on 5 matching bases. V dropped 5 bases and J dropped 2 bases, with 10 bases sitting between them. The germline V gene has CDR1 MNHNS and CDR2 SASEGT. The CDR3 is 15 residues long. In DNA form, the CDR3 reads TGTGCCAGCAGTATTCAGGGTACTGGGGCCAACGTCCTGACTTTC. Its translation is CASSIQGTGANVLTF.

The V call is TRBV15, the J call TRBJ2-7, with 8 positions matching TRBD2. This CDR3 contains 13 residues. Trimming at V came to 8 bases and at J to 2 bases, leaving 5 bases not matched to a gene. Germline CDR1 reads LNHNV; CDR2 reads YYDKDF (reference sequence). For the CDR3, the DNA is TGTGCCACCTCTAGCGGGCGACCCTACGAGCAGTACTTC. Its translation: CATSSGRPYEQYF.

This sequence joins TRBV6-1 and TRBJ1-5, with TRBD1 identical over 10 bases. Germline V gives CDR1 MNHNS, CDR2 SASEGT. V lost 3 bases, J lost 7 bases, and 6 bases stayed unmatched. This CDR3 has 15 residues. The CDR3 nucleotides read TGTGCCAGCAGTGAGTGGGGACAGGGGTCCCAGCCCCAGCATTTT. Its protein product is CASSEWGQGSQPQHF.

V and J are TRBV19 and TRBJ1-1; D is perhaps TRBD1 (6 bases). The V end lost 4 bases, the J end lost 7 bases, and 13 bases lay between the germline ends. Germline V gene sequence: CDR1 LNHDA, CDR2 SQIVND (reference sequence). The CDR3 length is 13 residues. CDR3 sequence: CASSRGHQLEAFF. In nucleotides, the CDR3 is TGTGCCAGTAGTAGGGGACACCAACTTGAAGCTTTCTTT.

CDR3 nucleotides: TGTGCCAGCAGCCCGGAGGGGGCGAACGAGCAGTACTTC. Its protein is CASSPEGANEQYF. The chain uses TRBV7-9 and TRBJ2-7; D might be TRBD1 (7 bases). The CDR3 is 13 amino acids. Germline CDR1 SEHNR, CDR2 FQNEAQ (reference sequence). Trimming stripped 5 bases from V and 5 bases from J, with 13 bases between.

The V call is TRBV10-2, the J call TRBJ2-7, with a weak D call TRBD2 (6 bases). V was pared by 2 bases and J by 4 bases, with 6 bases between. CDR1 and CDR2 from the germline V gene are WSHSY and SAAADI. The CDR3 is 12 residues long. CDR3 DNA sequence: TGCGCCAGCAGTGAGGGGGGGTACGAGCAGTACTTC. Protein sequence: CASSEGGYEQYF.

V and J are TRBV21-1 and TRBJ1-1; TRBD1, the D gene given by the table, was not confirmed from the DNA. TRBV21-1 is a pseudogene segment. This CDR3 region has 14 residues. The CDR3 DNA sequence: TGTGCCAGCAGGTTGACAGGGGAGGACACTGAAGCTTTCTTT. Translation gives CASRLTGEDTEAFF.

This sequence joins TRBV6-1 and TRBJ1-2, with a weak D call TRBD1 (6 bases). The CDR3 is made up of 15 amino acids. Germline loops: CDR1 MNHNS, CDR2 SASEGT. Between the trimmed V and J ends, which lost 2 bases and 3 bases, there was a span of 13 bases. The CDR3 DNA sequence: TGTGCCAGCAGTGAAAAATGGGGGGGCTACTATGGCTACACCTTC. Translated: CASSEKWGGYYGYTF.

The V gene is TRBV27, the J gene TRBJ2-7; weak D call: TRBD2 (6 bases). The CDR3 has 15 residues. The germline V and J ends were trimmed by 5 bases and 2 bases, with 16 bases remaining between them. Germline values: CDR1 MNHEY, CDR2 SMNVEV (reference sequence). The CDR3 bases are TGTGCCAGCAGTATGTCAGCGGGTTATGCCTACGAGCAGTACTTC. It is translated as CASSMSAGYAYEQYF.

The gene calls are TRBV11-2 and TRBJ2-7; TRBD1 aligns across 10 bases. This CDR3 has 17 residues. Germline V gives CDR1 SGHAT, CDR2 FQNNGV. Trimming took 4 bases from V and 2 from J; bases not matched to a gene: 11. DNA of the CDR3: TGTGCCAGCAGCTCGGGGCTTCGACAGGGGGCCGCCTACGAGCAGTACTTC. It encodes CASSSGLRQGAAYEQYF.

The CDR3 spells CASSLTGDEQYF. CDR3 DNA sequence: TGCGCCAGCAGCTTGACAGGAGACGAGCAGTACTTC. The V and J genes are TRBV5-1 and TRBJ2-7, with D maybe TRBD1 (5 bases). V was clipped by 1 base and J by 5 bases, with 7 bases between them. The CDR3 runs to 12 residues. Germline CDR1 reads SGHRS; CDR2 reads YFSETQ.

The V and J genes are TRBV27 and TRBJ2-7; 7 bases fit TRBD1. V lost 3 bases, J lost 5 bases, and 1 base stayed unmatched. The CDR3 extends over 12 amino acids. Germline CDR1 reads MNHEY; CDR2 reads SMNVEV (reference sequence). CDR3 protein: CASSFTGDEQYF. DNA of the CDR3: TGTGCCAGCAGTTTTACAGGGGACGAGCAGTACTTC.

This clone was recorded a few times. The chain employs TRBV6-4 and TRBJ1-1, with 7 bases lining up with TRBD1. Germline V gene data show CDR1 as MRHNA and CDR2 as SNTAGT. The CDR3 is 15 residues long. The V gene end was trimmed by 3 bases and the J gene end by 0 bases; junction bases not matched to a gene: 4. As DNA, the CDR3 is TGTGCCAGCAGTGAAAACAGGGGATTGAACACTGAAGCTTTCTTT. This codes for CASSENRGLNTEAFF.

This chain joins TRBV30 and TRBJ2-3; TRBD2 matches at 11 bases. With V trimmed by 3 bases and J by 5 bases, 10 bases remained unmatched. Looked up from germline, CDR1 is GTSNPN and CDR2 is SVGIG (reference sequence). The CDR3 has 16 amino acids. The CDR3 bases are TGTGCCTGGAGGGGCTATAGCGGGAGGGCCGGAGATACGCAGTATTTT. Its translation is CAWRGYSGRAGDTQYF.

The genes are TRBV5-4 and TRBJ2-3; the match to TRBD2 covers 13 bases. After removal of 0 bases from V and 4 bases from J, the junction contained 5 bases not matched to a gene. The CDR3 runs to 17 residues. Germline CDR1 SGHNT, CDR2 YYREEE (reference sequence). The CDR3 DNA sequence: TGTGCCAGCAGCTTGGGACTAGCGGGAGGACTCCCAGATACGCAGTATTTT. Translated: CASSLGLAGGLPDTQYF.

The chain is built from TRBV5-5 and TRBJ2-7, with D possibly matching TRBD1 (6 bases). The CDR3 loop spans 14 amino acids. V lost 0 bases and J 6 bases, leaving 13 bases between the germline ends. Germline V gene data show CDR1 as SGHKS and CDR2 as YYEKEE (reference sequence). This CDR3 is CASSLGDTIREQYF. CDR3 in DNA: TGTGCCAGCAGCTTGGGGGACACCATCCGCGAGCAGTACTTC.

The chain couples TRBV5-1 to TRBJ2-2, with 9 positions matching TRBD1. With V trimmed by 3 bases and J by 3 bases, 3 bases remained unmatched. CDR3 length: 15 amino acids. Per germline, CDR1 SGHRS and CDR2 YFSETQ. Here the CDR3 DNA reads TGCGCCAGCAGCTGGACAGGGGCGGACACCGGGGAGCTGTTTTTT. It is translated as CASSWTGADTGELFF.

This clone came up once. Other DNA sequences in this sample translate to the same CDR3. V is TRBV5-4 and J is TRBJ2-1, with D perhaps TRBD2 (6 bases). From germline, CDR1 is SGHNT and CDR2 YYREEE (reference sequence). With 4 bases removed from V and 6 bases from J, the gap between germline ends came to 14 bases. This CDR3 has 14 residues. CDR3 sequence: CASSLGLAPNEQFF. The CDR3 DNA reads TGTGCCAGCAGCCTGGGACTTGCACCCAATGAGCAGTTCTTC. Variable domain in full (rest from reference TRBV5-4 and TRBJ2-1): ETGVTQSPTHLIKTRGQQVTLRCSSQSGHNTVSWYQQALGQGPQFIFQYYREEENGRGNFPPRFSGLQFPNYSSELNVNALELDDSALYLCASSLGLAPNEQFFGPGTRLTVL.

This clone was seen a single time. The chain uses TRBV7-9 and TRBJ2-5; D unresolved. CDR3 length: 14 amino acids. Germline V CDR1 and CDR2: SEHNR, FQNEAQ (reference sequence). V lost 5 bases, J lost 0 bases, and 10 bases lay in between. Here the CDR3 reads CASSQTKYQETQYF. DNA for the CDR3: TGTGCCAGCAGCCAAACAAAGTACCAAGAGACCCAGTACTTC. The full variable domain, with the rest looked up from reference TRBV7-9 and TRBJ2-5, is DTGVSQNPRHKITKRGQNVTFRCDPISEHNRLYWYRQTLGQGPEFLTYFQNEAQLEKSRLLSDRFSAERPKGSFSTLEIQRTEQGDSAMYLCASSQTKYQETQYFGPGTRLLVL.